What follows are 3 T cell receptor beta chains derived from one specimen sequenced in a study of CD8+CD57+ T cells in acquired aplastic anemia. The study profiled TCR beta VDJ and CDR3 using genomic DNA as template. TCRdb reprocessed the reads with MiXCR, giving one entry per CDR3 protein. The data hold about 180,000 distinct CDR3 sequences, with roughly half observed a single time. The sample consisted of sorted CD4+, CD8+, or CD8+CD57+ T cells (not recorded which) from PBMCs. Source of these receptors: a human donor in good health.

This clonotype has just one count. CDR3 sequence (DNA): TGTGCCAGTAGTCCTCAGACAGGATCCTACGAGCAGTACTTC. Its protein is CASSPQTGSYEQYF. This chain uses TRBV19 with TRBJ2-7; a possible D gene is TRBD1 (6 bases). Trimming removed 5 bases at V and 1 base at J, with 12 bases between. The CDR3 covers 14 residues. Per the germline V gene, CDR1 is LNHDA and CDR2 is SQIVND (reference sequence).

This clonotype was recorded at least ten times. The CDR3 is CSARVAKTSGRGRYNEQFF. CDR3 in DNA: TGCAGTGCTAGAGTTGCCAAGACTAGCGGGAGGGGTAGATACAATGAGCAGTTCTTC. The genes are TRBV20-1 and TRBJ2-1, with 14 bases fitting TRBD2. After removal of 1 base from V and 4 bases from J, the junction contained 12 bases not matched to a gene. CDR1 and CDR2 (germline): DFQATT, SNEGSKA (reference sequence). This CDR3 comprises 19 residues.

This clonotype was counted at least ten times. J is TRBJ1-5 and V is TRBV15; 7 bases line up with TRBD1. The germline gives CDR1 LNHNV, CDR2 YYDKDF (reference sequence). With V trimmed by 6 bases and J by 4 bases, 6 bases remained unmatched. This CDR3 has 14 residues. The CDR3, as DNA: TGTGCCACCAGTGCAGGACAGGAGAATCAGCCCCAGCATTTT. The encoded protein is CATSAGQENQPQHF.